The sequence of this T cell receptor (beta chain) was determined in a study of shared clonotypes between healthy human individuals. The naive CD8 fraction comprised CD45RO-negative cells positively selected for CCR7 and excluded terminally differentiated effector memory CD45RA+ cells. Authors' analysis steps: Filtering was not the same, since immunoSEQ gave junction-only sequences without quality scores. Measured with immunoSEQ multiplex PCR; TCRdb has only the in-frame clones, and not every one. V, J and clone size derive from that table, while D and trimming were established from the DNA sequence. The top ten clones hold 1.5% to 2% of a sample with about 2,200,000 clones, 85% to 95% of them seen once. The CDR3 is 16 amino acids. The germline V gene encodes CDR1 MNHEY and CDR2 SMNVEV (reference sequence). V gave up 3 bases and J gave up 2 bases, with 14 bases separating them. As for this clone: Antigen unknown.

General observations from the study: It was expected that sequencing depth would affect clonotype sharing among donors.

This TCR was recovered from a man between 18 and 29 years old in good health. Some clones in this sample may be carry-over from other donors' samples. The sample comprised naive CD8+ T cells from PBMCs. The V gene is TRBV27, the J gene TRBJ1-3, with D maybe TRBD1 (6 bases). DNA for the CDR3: TGTGCCAGCAGTTTCCCACAGGGAGGGCCTGGAAACACCATATATTTT. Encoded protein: CASSFPQGGPGNTIYF.